The source of this T cell receptor (beta chain) is a study of PD-L1 blockade in urothelial cancer. At the level of the study: Males with bladder-origin urothelial cancer constituted about 85% of the 29 patients. Analysis of blood occurred 3 weeks (second dose) and 6 weeks after treatment start. Individuals in the cohort had been given 0 to 3 earlier chemotherapy regimens.

V lost 0 bases and J 2 bases, leaving 7 bases between the germline ends. The germline V gene has CDR1 MNHEY and CDR2 SVGAGI. There are 14 residues in the CDR3. TCRdb keeps only in-frame clones here, not all; method: immunoSEQ multiplex PCR. The table includes about 49,000 clones, nearly 90% detected once. Individual patients had between 1 and 8 samples, taken pretreatment and on-treatment. This material consisted of PBMCs, taken around atezolizumab (anti-PD-L1) treatment. This TCR was recovered from a man in his 60s with urothelial cancer. The chain employs TRBV6-5 and TRBJ1-2, with D hard to call. The CDR3 DNA sequence: TGTGCCAGCAGTTACTCGGGAGGGAACTATGGCTACACCTTC. Amino acid sequence: CASSYSGGNYGYTF.